The 12 T cell receptor beta chains given below trace back to one sample, sequenced in a study of CXCR3-negative and CXCR3-positive naive CD8 T cells. The libraries of TRB cDNA were constructed through 5' RACE using UMI labels. No DNA is given; TCRdb re-called the 5' RACE reads and lists each CDR3 protein once. Its listing shows about 46,000 distinct CDR3 sequences. Input material: naive CXCR3- CD8+ T cells from blood. Regarding subset: CD45RO-CCR7+CD27+CD95- naive CD8+ T cells lacking CXCR3 (TNR3-). The source is a human donor in good health. Some clones in this sample may be carry-over from other donors' samples.

This chain connects TRBV4-3 to TRBJ1-5; TCRdb reports TRBD1, a call that lacks DNA to check it against. Looked up from germline, CDR1 is LGHNA and CDR2 is YSLEER. The CDR3 runs to 16 residues. This CDR3 is CASSQERQGWNQPQHF.

The chain uses TRBV6-5 and TRBJ2-2; TCRdb proposes TRBD2, but this gene call is untestable without DNA. Germline V gene lookup returns CDR1 MNHEY and CDR2 SVGAGI. This CDR3 is 16 amino acids long. This CDR3 reads CASSPLNTVDLDELFF.

The J gene is TRBJ2-7, the V gene TRBV5-1; the TCRdb call, TRBD1, lacks DNA for checking. This CDR3 contains 15 residues. CDR1 is SGHRS, CDR2 YFSETQ, per germline. CDR3 sequence: CASREGTGGRNEQYF.

The gene calls are TRBV12-3 or TRBV12-4 and TRBJ2-5; TCRdb gives TRBD1 as the D gene, but with no DNA this cannot be confirmed. This CDR3 is built from 14 residues. CDR3 residues: CASSEGTAQETQYF.

This chain links TRBV7-9 with TRBJ1-5. This CDR3 is built from 12 residues. The germline V gene encodes CDR1 SEHNR and CDR2 FQNEAQ (reference sequence). CDR3: CASSVGNQPQHF.

CDR3 in amino acids: CASSSRGREYEQYF. The J gene is TRBJ2-7, the V gene TRBV5-6; TCRdb returns TRBD1, unconfirmable since there is no DNA. CDR1 and CDR2 from the germline V gene are SGHDT and YYEEEE. The CDR3 runs 14 residues.

The V and J genes are TRBV29-1 and TRBJ1-1; TCRdb indicates TRBD1, and absent DNA this call remains unverified. The germline V gene encodes CDR1 SQVTM and CDR2 ANQGSEA. The CDR3 loop spans 16 amino acids. CDR3 protein: CSVEETAMGGHTEAFF. Based on the CDR3 plus reference TRBV29-1 and TRBJ1-1, the full variable domain is SAVISQKPSRDICQRGTSLTIQCQVDSQVTMMFWYRQQPGQSLTLIATANQGSEATYESGFVIDKFPISRPNLTFSTLTVSNMSPEDSSIYLCSVEETAMGGHTEAFFGQGTRLTVV.

The chain joins TRBV23-1 to TRBJ1-5. TRBV23-1 carries the ORF label, with uncertain function. CDR3 length: 14 residues. CDR3 loop: CAQRWGGSNQPQHF.

The V gene is TRBV29-1, the J gene TRBJ1-1. From germline, CDR1 is SQVTM and CDR2 ANQGSEA. The length of the CDR3 is 12 residues. CDR3 sequence: CSVGVGTTEAFF.

The chain couples TRBV4-1 to TRBJ1-5. The CDR3 covers 14 residues. Germline CDR1 reads MGHRA; CDR2 reads YSYEKL. The CDR3 protein is CASSQDVSNQPQHF.

This chain joins TRBV19 and TRBJ2-1; the TCRdb D gene call, TRBD1, has no DNA to confirm it. The germline gives CDR1 LNHDA, CDR2 SQIVND (reference sequence). The CDR3 has 14 amino acids. CDR3 in amino acids: CASSNWDTYNEQFF.

This chain joins TRBV6-6 and TRBJ2-7. CDR1 and CDR2 (germline): MNHNY, SVGAGI (reference sequence). The CDR3 extends over 13 amino acids. The CDR3 loop reads CATSRFLGVEQYF.